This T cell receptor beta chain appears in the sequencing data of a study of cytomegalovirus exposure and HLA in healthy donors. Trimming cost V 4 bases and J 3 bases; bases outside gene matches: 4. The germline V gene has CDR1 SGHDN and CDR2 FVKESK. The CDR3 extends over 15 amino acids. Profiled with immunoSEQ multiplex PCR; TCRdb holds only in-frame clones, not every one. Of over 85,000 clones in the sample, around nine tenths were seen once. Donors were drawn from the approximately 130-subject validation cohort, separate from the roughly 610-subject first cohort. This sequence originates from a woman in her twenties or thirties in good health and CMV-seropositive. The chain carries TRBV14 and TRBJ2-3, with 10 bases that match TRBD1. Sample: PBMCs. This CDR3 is CASSLRTGGTDTQYF. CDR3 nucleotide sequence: TGTGCCAGCAGCCTTCGGACAGGGGGGACAGATACGCAGTATTTT.